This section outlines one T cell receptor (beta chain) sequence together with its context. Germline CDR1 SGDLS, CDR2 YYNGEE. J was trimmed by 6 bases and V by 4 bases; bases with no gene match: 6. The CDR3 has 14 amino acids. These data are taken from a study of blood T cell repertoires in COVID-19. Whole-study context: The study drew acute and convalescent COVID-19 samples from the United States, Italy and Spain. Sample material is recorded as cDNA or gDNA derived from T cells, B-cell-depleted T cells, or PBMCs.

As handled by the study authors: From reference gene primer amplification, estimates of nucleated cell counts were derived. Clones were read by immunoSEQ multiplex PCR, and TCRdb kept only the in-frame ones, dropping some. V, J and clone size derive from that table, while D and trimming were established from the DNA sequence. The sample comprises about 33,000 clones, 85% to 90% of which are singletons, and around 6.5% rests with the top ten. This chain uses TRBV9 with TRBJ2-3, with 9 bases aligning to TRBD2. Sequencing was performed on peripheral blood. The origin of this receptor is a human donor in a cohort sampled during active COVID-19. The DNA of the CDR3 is TGTGCCAGCAGCCTCCCCGGGACTAGCGATACGCAGTATTTT. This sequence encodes CASSLPGTSDTQYF.